This is a list of T cell receptor beta chains from one sample in a study of blood T cell repertoires in COVID-19. TCRdb keeps only in-frame clones here, not all; method: immunoSEQ multiplex PCR. Seen here are 190,000 or so clones, around 84% observed once, and the top ten hold 18%. Sequences were obtained from PBMCs or T cells enriched from blood (not recorded which). Every receptor here comes from a man between 35 and 55 years old who had recovered from COVID-19. Both conserved end residues are part of each CDR3.

V gene	CDR3 protein
TRBV7-9	CASSPGPMNTEAFF
TRBV14	CASSQELFTDTQYF
TRBV4-2	CASSQGLRDKGLVEAFF
TRBV19	CASSGEGLNQETQYF
TRBV11-3	CASSKGQSYGYTF
TRBV9	CASSPDGLPSNSPLHF
TRBV19	CASSMLQGSTDTQYF
TRBV2	CASSGLATYNEQFF
TRBV9	CASNRLAGDNEQFF
TRBV14	CASSPKLNTEAFF
TRBV19	CASSIGSTGFQPQHF
TRBV5-4	CASSLADRRSYEQYF
TRBV9	CASSVVGGSGSGELFF
TRBV15	CATRGTGEGTGELFF
TRBV19	CASSISQGLTPLHF
TRBV2	CASIVTYEQYF
TRBV18	CASSPRGQPNEKLFF
TRBV18	CASSPQELPNEQFF
TRBV29-1	CSVGTGGVSGANVLTF
TRBV7-2	CASSLTAGALYEQYF
TRBV19	CASSPPTSGLQETQYF
TRBV15	CATSRAAGQEGPEQYF
TRBV19	CASGQGLSYEQYF
TRBV19	CASSPKGQGGLRRNQPQHF
TRBV5-1	CASSTSSGSSDTQYF
TRBV14	CASSPRQGTDGYTF
TRBV25-1	CASMGQGSYNEQFF
TRBV28	CASSLVVGAQNTGELFF
TRBV6-4	CASSEASGGYNEQFF
TRBV19	CASTDRAIFSGNTIYF
TRBV3-1/TRBV3-2	CASSQGSTGFTYEQYF
TRBV19	CASYDQREGSYNEQFF
TRBV4-1	CASSQDRRVENTEAFF
TRBV28	CASSGVGSYNEQFF
TRBV4-1	CASSKSLGASQETQYF
TRBV18	CASSPFSTEIDSPLHF
TRBV28	CASSPAGAGTGTGNTIYF
TRBV5-4	CASTLGGGLAGGYEQFF
TRBV20-1	CSAGGPLF
TRBV18	CASSLRTPKGILSTDTQYF
TRBV4-1	CASSQERDAGAGCEQYF
TRBV9	CASSVDGVGSYNEQFF
TRBV6-2/TRBV6-3	CASSSGIRAYEQYF
TRBV6-1	CASSESGKDSPLHF
TRBV4-1	CASSPFLIGNTIYF
TRBV15	CATSDTSELSLYEQYF
TRBV5-5	CASSLEWSGRGNEQYF
TRBV4-2	CASSQGNGRGKETQYF
TRBV7-8	CASSLGSGLGGPRPAFF
TRBV13	CASSPGDGHSYEQYF
TRBV30	CAWSVSRNTGNTIYF
TRBV30	CAWRGQGYYGYTF
TRBV7-3	CASRLAEGDTDTQYF
TRBV3-1/TRBV3-2	CASSRRSGNTEAFF
TRBV12-3/TRBV12-4	CASSSGANVLTF
TRBV14	CASSPRADGNTIYF